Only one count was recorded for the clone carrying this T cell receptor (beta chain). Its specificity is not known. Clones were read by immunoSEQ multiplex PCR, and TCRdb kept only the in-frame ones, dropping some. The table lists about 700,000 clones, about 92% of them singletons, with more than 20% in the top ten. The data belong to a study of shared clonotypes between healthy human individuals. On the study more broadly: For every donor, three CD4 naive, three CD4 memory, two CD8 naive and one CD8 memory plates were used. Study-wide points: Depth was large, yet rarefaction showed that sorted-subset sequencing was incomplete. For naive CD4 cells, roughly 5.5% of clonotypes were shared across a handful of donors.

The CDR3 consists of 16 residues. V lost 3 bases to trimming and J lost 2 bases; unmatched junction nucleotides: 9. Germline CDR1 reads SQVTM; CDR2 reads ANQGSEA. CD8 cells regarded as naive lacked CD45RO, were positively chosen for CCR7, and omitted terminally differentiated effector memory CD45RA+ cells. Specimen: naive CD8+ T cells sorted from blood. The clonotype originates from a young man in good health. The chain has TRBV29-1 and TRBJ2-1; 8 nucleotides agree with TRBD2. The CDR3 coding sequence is TGCAGCGTTGACGGGAGGGCCGGCCGCCCCTACAATGAGCAGTTCTTC. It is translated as CSVDGRAGRPYNEQFF.